Listed here is a single T cell receptor (beta chain). What it binds is unknown. This sample is drawn from a study of cytomegalovirus exposure and HLA in healthy donors. The CDR3 runs to 16 residues. V lost 3 bases and J lost 4; bases outside the gene matches: 8. Germline loops: CDR1 SGHTA, CDR2 FQGNSA. Study-level findings and limits: Later genetic work tied a missense DCLRE1C variant to beta-chain V and J trimming. Later analysis reportedly placed an Asian-associated ancestry cluster below the roughly 690-donor mean in N-insertions. Presence/absence analyses supposed approximately even sequencing depth among donors. Indistinguishable V segments such as TRBV6-2 and TRBV6-3 were excluded.

The PCR contained 60 Vbeta and 13 Jbeta primers. The data were produced by immunoSEQ multiplex PCR, yet TCRdb's version contains in-frame clones alone and is incomplete. The repertoire has fewer than 110,000 clones, around 77% of them found once; the top ten carry under 4.5%. The sample comprised PBMCs. This chain connects TRBV7-2 to TRBJ2-1, with 8 bases fitting TRBD2. This receptor was taken from a middle-aged man in good health and CMV-seropositive. The CDR3 DNA is TGTGCCAGCAGCTTTCCTGTGGGACTAGGGTACAATGAGCAGTTCTTC. Protein: CASSFPVGLGYNEQFF.